This TCR beta chain was sequenced during a study of T-cell memory formation after mild COVID-19. TCRdb re-analysed the 5' RACE reads in MiXCR, keeping a single row per CDR3 protein. This sample has some 410,000 distinct CDR3 sequences, with around 22% found just once. Per the germline V gene, CDR1 is MNHEY and CDR2 is SVGEGT. The junction had 8 bases not matched to a gene; V was cut back by 6 bases and J by 8 bases. This CDR3 is 13 amino acids long. The receptor comes from an adult woman who had mild COVID-19 (a few samples of this study predate the infection). Cell type and time point are not known. The sequenced sample consisted of PBMCs or a T cell subset sorted from them (not recorded which). This chain joins TRBV6-2 or TRBV6-3 and TRBJ1-2; TRBD1 aligns across 8 bases. The CDR3 reads CASRDRTGSGYTF. CDR3 nucleotide sequence: TGTGCCAGCAGAGATCGGACAGGGAGCGGCTACACCTTC.